One T cell receptor (beta chain) is described in this entry. Its specificity is not known. The germline V and J ends were trimmed by 3 bases and 2 bases, with 5 bases remaining between them. The CDR3 loop spans 13 amino acids. Germline CDR1 is MNHEY and CDR2 is SMNVEV (reference sequence). Each and every patient relapsed after autologous stem cell transplantation, and patients got differing brentuximab vedotin exposure. The data originate from a study of PD-1 blockade in classical Hodgkin lymphoma. Whole-study results and caveats: A significant rise in TCR diversity was seen by C4D1 for CD4+ cells but not for CD8+ cells. When set against healthy donors, newly diagnosed patients were reported to show lower baseline TCR diversity.

Profiled with immunoSEQ multiplex PCR; TCRdb holds only in-frame clones, not every one. The sample has around 99,000 clones; roughly 76% are singletons. The clonotype comes from a human donor with classical Hodgkin lymphoma. V is TRBV27 and J is TRBJ1-3; D is undetermined. Specimen: peripheral blood mononuclear cells (PBMCs), collected before the second cycle of nivolumab. In DNA, the CDR3 is TGTGCCAGCAGTTTTATGGCTGGAAACACCATATATTTT. Translated, it gives CASSFMAGNTIYF.